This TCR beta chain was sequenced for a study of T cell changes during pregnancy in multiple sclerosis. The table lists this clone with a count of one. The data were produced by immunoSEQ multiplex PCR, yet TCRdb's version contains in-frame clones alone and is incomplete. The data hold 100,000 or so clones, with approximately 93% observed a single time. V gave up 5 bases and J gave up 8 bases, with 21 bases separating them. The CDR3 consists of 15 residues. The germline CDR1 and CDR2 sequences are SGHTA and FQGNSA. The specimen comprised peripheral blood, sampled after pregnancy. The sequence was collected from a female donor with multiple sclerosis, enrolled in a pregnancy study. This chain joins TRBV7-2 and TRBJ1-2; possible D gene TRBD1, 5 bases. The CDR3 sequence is CASSPSVGVLSGYTF. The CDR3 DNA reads TGTGCCAGCAGCCCCTCGGTAGGGGTTTTGAGCGGCTACACCTTC.